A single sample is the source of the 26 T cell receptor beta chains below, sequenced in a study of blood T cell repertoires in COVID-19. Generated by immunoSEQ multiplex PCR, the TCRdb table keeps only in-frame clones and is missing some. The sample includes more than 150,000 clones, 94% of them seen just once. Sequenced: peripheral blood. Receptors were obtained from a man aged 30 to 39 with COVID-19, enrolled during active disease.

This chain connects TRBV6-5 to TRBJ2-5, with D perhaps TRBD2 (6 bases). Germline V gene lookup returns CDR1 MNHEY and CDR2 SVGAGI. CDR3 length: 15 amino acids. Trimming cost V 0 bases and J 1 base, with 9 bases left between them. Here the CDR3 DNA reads TGTGCCAGCAGTTACTCAGGAGGGCTCCAAGAGACCCAGTACTTC. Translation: CASSYSGGLQETQYF.

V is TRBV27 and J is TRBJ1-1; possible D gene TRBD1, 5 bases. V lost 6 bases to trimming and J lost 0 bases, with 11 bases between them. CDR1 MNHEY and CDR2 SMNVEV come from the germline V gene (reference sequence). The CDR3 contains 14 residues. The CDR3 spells CASSLTAVNTEAFF. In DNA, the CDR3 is TGTGCCAGCAGCCTGACAGCCGTGAACACTGAAGCTTTCTTT.

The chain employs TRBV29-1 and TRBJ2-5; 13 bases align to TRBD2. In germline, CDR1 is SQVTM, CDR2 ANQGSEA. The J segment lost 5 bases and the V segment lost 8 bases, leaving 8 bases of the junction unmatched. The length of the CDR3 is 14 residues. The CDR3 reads CSPLGLAGTETQYF. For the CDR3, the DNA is TGCAGCCCACTGGGACTAGCGGGGACGGAGACCCAGTACTTC.

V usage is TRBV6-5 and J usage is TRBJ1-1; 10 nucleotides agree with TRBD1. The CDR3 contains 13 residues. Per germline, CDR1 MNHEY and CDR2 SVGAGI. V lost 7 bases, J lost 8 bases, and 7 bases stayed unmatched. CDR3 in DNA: TGTGCCAGCACTGTCGACAGGGGGCGCGAAGCTTTCTTT. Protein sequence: CASTVDRGREAFF.

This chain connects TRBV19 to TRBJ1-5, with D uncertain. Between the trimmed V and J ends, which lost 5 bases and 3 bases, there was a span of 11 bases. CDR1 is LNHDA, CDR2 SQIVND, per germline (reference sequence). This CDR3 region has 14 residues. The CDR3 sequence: CASSPVAFNQPQHF. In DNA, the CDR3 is TGTGCCAGTAGTCCCGTGGCTTTCAATCAGCCCCAGCATTTT.

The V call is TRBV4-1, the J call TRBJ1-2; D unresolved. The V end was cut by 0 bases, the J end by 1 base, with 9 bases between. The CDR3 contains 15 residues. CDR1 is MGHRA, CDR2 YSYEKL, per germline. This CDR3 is CASSQESRNNYGYTF. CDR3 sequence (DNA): TGCGCCAGCAGCCAAGAGTCCAGGAATAACTATGGCTACACCTTC.

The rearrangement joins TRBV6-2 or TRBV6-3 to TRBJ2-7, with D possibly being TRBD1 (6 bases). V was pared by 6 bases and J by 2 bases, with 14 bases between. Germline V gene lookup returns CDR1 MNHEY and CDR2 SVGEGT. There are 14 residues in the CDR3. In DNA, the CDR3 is TGTGCCAGCAGCAGACAGGTAGATCCCTACGAGCAGTACTTC. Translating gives CASSRQVDPYEQYF.

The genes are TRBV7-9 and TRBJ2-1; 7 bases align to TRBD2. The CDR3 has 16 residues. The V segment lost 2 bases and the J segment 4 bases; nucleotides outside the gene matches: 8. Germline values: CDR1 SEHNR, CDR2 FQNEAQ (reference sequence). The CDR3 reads CASSLSVGGTYNEQFF. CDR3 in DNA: TGTGCCAGCAGCTTATCGGTCGGGGGGACGTACAATGAGCAGTTCTTC.

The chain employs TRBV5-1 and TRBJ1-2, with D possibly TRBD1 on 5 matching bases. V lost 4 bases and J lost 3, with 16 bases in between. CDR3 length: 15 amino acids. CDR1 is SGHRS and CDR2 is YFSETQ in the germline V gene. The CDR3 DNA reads TGCGCCAGCAGCCCCGAGGGCGGGGGAGACTATGGCTACACCTTC. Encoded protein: CASSPEGGGDYGYTF.

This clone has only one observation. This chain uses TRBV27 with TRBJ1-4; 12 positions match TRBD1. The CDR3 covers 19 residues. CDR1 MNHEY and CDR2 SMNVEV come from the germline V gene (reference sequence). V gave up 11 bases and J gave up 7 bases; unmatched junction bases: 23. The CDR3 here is CAGKLNPGQGAIVGEKLFF. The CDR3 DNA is TGTGCCGGAAAACTTAACCCGGGACAGGGGGCTATCGTCGGTGAAAAACTGTTTTTT.

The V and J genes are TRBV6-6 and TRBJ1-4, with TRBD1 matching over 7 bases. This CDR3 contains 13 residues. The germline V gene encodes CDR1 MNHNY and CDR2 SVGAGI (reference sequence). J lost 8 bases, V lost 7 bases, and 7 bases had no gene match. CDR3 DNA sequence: TGTGCCAGCACGGGCAGGGGGAGGGAAAAACTGTTTTTT. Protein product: CASTGRGREKLFF.

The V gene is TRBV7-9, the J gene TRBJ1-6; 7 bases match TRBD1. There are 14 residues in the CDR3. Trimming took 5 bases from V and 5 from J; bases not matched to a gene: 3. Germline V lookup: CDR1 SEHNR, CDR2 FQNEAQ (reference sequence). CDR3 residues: CASSPTGNNSPLHF. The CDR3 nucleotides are TGTGCCAGCAGCCCGACAGGGAATAATTCACCCCTCCACTTT.

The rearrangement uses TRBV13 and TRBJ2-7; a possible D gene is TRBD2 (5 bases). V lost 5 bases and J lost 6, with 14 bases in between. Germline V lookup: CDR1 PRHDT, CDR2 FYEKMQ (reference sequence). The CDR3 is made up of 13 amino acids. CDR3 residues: CASSLPGVGEQYF. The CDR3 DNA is TGTGCCAGCAGCCTACCCGGGGTAGGCGAGCAGTACTTC.

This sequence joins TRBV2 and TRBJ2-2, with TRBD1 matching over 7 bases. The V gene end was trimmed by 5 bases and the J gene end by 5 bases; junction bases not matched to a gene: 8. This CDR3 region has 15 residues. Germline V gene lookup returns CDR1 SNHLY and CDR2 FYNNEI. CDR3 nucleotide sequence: TGTGCCAGCAGTTCAAACAGGGGAACAACCGGGGAGCTGTTTTTT. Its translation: CASSSNRGTTGELFF.

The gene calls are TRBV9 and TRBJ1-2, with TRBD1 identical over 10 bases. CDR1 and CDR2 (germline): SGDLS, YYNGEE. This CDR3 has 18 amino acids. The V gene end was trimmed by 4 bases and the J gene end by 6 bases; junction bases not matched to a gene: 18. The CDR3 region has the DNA TGTGCCAGCAGCCCCTACCCAGGGACAGGGGCCTACCTTGATGGCTACACCTTC. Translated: CASSPYPGTGAYLDGYTF. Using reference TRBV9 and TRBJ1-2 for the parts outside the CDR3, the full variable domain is DSGVTQTPKHLITATGQRVTLRCSPRSGDLSVYWYQQSLDQGLQFLIQYYNGEERAKGNILERFSAQQFPDLHSELNLSSLELGDSALYFCASSPYPGTGAYLDGYTFGSGTRLTVV.

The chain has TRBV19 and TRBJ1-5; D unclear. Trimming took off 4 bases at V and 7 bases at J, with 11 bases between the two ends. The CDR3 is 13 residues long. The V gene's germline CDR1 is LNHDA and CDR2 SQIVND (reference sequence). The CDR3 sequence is CASSTPPGQPQHF. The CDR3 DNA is TGTGCCAGTAGTACGCCCCCGGGGCAGCCCCAGCATTTT.

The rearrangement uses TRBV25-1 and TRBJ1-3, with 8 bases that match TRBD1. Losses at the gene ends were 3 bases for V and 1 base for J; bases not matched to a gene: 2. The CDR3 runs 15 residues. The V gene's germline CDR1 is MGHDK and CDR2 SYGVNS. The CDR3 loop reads CASSDGTGSGNTIYF. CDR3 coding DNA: TGTGCCAGCAGTGACGGGACAGGTTCTGGAAACACCATATATTTT.

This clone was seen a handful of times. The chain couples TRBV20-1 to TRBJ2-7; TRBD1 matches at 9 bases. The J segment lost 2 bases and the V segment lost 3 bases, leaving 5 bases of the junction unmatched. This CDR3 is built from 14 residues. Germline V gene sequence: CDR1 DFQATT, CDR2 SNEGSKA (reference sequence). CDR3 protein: CSASHRGRPYEQYF. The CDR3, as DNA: TGCAGTGCTAGTCACAGGGGGCGCCCCTACGAGCAGTACTTC.

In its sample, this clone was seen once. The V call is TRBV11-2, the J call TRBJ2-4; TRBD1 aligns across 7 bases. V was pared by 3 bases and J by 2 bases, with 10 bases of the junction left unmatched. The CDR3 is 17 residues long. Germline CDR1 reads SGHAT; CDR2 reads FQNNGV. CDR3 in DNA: TGTGCCAGCAGCTTCGATACAGGGGTCTCTACCAAAAACATTCAGTACTTC. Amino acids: CASSFDTGVSTKNIQYF.

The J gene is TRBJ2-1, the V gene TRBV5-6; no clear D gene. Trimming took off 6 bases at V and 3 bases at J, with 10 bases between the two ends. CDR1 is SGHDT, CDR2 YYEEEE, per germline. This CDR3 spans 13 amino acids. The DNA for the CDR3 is TGTGCCAGCAATGCTTGGCTCTACAATGAGCAGTTCTTC. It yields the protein CASNAWLYNEQFF.

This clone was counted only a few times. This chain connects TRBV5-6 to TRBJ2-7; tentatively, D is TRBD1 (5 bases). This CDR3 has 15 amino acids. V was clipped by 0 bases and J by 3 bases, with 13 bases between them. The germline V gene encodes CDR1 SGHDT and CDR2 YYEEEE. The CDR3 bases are TGTGCCAGCAGCTTGGCCGTGGACAAAATCTACGAGCAGTACTTC. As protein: CASSLAVDKIYEQYF.

The CDR3 DNA reads TGTGCCAGCAGTTTGGAGGGGAATTCACCCCTCCACTTT. It yields the protein CASSLEGNSPLHF. The chain joins TRBV27 to TRBJ1-6, with D tentatively TRBD1 (5 bases). This CDR3 spans 13 amino acids. V was clipped by 3 bases and J by 7 bases, with 7 bases between them. Germline V gives CDR1 MNHEY, CDR2 SMNVEV (reference sequence).

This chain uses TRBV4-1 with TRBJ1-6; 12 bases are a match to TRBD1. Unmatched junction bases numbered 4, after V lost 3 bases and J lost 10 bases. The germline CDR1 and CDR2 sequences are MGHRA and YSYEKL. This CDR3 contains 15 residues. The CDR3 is CASSQGQGADSPLHF. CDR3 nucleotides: TGCGCCAGCAGCCAGGGACAGGGGGCTGACTCACCCCTCCACTTT.

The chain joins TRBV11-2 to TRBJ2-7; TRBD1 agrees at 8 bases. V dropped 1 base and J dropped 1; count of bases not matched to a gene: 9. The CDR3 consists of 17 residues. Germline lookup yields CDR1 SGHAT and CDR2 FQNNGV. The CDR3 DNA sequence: TGTGCCAGCAGCTTAGGGTTCCGGACAGGGAGGTCCTACGAGCAGTACTTC. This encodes CASSLGFRTGRSYEQYF.

CDR3 loop: CSASLATETQYF. Here the CDR3 DNA reads TGCAGTGCGAGTTTAGCTACAGAGACCCAGTACTTC. The gene calls are TRBV20-1 and TRBJ2-5; D is uncertain. Between the trimmed V and J ends, which lost 6 bases and 4 bases, there was a span of 12 bases. CDR1 and CDR2 from the germline V gene are DFQATT and SNEGSKA (reference sequence). This CDR3 is built from 12 residues.

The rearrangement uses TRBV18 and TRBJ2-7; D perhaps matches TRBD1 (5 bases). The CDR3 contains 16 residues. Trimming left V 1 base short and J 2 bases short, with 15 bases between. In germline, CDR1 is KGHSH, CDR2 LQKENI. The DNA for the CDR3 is TGTGCCAGCTCACCACTTATGAGGCAGGGCACCTACGAGCAGTACTTC. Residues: CASSPLMRQGTYEQYF.